This T cell receptor (beta chain) was recovered during a study of blood T cell repertoires in COVID-19. Per germline, CDR1 MDHEN and CDR2 SYDVKM. The length of the CDR3 is 14 residues. V lost 3 bases, J lost 1 base, and 9 bases lay in between. Repertoires were generated with immunoSEQ multiplex PCR, while TCRdb's copy carries only in-frame clones and drops some. The sample consists of roughly 200,000 clones, approximately 88% of them appearing once. While infection was still active, Seattle patients were enrolled and then followed longitudinally. The receptor's source is a woman in her thirties or forties with COVID-19, enrolled during active disease. This chain connects TRBV28 to TRBJ1-2, with D unclear. What was sequenced was peripheral blood. CDR3 sequence reads: CASSFGTRNYGYTF. CDR3 in DNA: TGTGCCAGCAGTTTCGGTACCCGTAACTATGGCTACACCTTC.